The next 3 T cell receptor beta chains were all read from a single sample in a study of T cells in women clearing cervical HPV infection. Data came from immunoSEQ multiplex PCR; TCRdb stores just in-frame clones and leaves some out. The specimen's table records about 21,000 clones. The sequencing sample was made of blood buffy coat. The receptors come from a woman aged 18-70 years with a cervical HPV16 infection that either progressed to CIN3+ or cleared (not recorded which).

Notes on this clone: The read halts 3 residues ahead of the CDR3 end, with the missing end drawn from the germline J gene. The J gene is TRBJ2-2, the V gene TRBV20-1, with 10 positions matching TRBD2. Germline CDR1 DFQATT, CDR2 SNEGSKA (reference sequence). The CDR3 is 16 amino acids. J lost 4 bases, V lost 0 bases, and 5 bases had no gene match. CDR3 DNA, as far as it was read: TGCAGTGCTAGAGATCGGCTAGCGGGAGTCACCGGGGAG. Translating it yields CSARDRLAGVTGE. The whole CDR3 sequence is CSARDRLAGVTGELFF.

Regarding this clone: The read stops 3 residues short of the end of the CDR3; the missing end is completed from the germline J gene. V and J are TRBV7-9 and TRBJ2-7; D is undetermined. The CDR3 extends over 12 amino acids. The V gene's germline CDR1 is SEHNR and CDR2 FQNEAQ (reference sequence). Trimming shortened V by 5 bases and J by 2 bases, and 7 bases separated the two germline ends. This chain's CDR3 is CASSTSAYEQYF. The DNA read from the CDR3 is TGTGCCAGCAGCACCTCAGCCTACGAG.

Regarding this clone: The sequenced fragment ends 3 residues before the CDR3 boundary, so the rest is inferred from the germline J gene. This sequence joins TRBV20-1 and TRBJ2-5; 9 nucleotides match TRBD2. Germline lookup yields CDR1 DFQATT and CDR2 SNEGSKA (reference sequence). The CDR3 length is 16 residues. The ends lost 5 bases at V and 0 bases at J; junction bases unmatched: 10. The CDR3 loop reads CSARRMVAGDQETQYF. Partial CDR3 DNA: TGCAGTGCTCGTCGAATGGTAGCGGGAGACCAAGAGACC.